Below are 12 T cell receptor beta chains sequenced from a single sample in a study of T cells in Graves' hyperthyroidism and ophthalmopathy. Amplification of TCR beta CDR3 regions used RNA as the template. The HTBI primer set was used in a first-round RT-PCR of the TCR CDR3. One entry per CDR3 protein, called by TCRdb with MiXCR from the multiplex PCR reads. The data hold approximately 710,000 distinct CDR3 sequences, with 15% to 20% observed a single time. The material sequenced was blood. These receptors were taken from a man in his fifties or sixties with Graves' hyperthyroidism.

This chain uses TRBV14 with TRBJ2-3; D gene ambiguous. The CDR3 covers 14 residues. V shed 3 bases and J shed 0 bases, with 7 bases lying between them. Looked up from germline, CDR1 is SGHDN and CDR2 is FVKESK. CDR3 nucleotides: TGTGCCAGCAGCCAGGTCGGGAGCACAGATACGCAGTATTTT. It specifies CASSQVGSTDTQYF.

This rearrangement joins TRBV20-1 to TRBJ1-2; a weak D match, TRBD1 (5 bases). Germline V lookup: CDR1 DFQATT, CDR2 SNEGSKA (reference sequence). The CDR3 loop spans 13 amino acids. V lost 0 bases and J 6 bases, leaving 11 bases between the germline ends. The CDR3 sequence: CSARENLQDGYTF. The CDR3 DNA reads TGCAGTGCTAGAGAGAACTTACAGGATGGCTACACCTTC.

This clonotype has a handful of counts. The V gene is TRBV4-1, the J gene TRBJ1-3; maybe TRBD1 (5 bases). Trimming stripped 0 bases from V and 2 bases from J, with 5 bases between. This CDR3 has 14 amino acids. The V gene's germline CDR1 is MGHRA and CDR2 YSYEKL. CDR3 amino acids: CASSQETAGNTIYF. The CDR3 DNA follows: TGCGCCAGCAGCCAAGAGACAGCTGGAAACACCATATATTTT.

This clonotype was picked up a small number of times. The chain has TRBV5-1 and TRBJ2-1; D tentatively reads TRBD1 or TRBD2 (5 bases each). CDR1 and CDR2 (germline): SGHRS, YFSETQ. The CDR3 spans 17 residues. The V end lost 0 bases, the J end lost 0 bases, and 13 bases lay between the germline ends. DNA for the CDR3: TGCGCCAGCAGCTTGGTTATAGGGACGAGCTCCTACAATGAGCAGTTCTTC. Translating gives CASSLVIGTSSYNEQFF.

The V gene is TRBV30, the J gene TRBJ1-2, with D hard to call. The length of the CDR3 is 10 residues. The germline V gene encodes CDR1 GTSNPN and CDR2 SVGIG (reference sequence). V lost 3 bases and J 7 bases, leaving 6 bases between the germline ends. Here the CDR3 reads CAWRDLGYTF. The CDR3 DNA reads TGTGCCTGGAGAGACCTTGGCTACACCTTC.

The table lists this clonotype with many counts. The rearrangement links TRBV11-2 to TRBJ2-2; no reliable D call. CDR3 length: 14 amino acids. CDR1 SGHAT and CDR2 FQNNGV come from the germline V gene. Trimming removed 0 bases at V and 7 bases at J, with 9 bases between. This CDR3 is CASSLEAIGGELFF. The CDR3 DNA reads as TGTGCCAGCAGCTTAGAGGCGATCGGCGGGGAGCTGTTTTTT.

This clonotype has ten or more counts. The chain is built from TRBV18 and TRBJ2-3; TRBD2 matches at 13 bases. V was clipped by 1 base and J by 4 bases; unmatched bases: 5. Germline CDR1 and CDR2: KGHSH and LQKENI. The CDR3 length is 17 residues. CDR3 coding DNA: TGTGCCAGCTCACCACGGACTAGCGGGAGTACCGCAGATACGCAGTATTTT. This gives the protein CASSPRTSGSTADTQYF.

The sample holds a few counts of this clonotype. The J gene is TRBJ2-7, the V gene TRBV5-6; perhaps TRBD1 as D (6 bases). The CDR3 runs 14 residues. CDR1 is SGHDT, CDR2 YYEEEE, per germline. V was trimmed by 4 bases and J by 6 bases, leaving 17 bases between them. The CDR3 here is CASSLGTTWVEQYF. For the CDR3, the DNA is TGTGCCAGCAGCCTAGGGACAACCTGGGTCGAGCAGTACTTC.

Comment on this clonotype: This clone may be a read error of a much larger clone one base away. The V and J genes are TRBV18 and TRBJ2-1, with D possibly TRBD2 on 7 matching bases. Germline lookup yields CDR1 KGHSH and CDR2 LQKENI. There are 15 residues in the CDR3. The CDR3, as DNA: TGTGCCAGCTCACCAGAAAGGGGGGGAGACAATGAGCAGCTCTTC. As protein: CASSPERGGDNEQLF.

This clonotype has ten or more counts. The rearrangement joins TRBV28 to TRBJ2-7, with 11 nucleotides matching TRBD2. Germline assignment: CDR1 MDHEN and CDR2 SYDVKM. The trim removed 3 bases at V and 4 bases at J, leaving 11 bases unmatched. This CDR3 comprises 17 residues. The CDR3 loop is CASSFPLTSGSRYEQYF. The DNA of the CDR3 is TGTGCCAGCAGTTTTCCCCTCACTAGCGGGAGTCGTTACGAGCAGTACTTC.

A word on this clonotype: A much bigger clone sits one base away, suggesting this may be a read error. The chain combines TRBV3-1 with TRBJ1-1; D is possibly TRBD1 (5 bases). In germline, CDR1 is LGHDT, CDR2 YNNKEL (reference sequence). This CDR3 has 13 residues. CDR3 loop: CASSPGSGTESFF. The CDR3 DNA sequence: TGTGCCAGCAGCCCGGGGTCGGGGACTGAATCTTTCTTT.

This clonotype was counted many times. The rearrangement uses TRBV18 and TRBJ1-1; D not resolved. CDR3 length: 13 residues. Germline values: CDR1 KGHSH, CDR2 LQKENI. Deletions cut 3 bases from V and 1 base from J, with 6 bases between. The CDR3 DNA is TGTGCCAGCTCACCGGCAGGGAACACTGAAGCTTTCTTT. It translates to CASSPAGNTEAFF.